Sequencing of this T cell receptor beta chain was carried out in a study of CD4 T cell repertoires in COVID-19. Study-wide results and limits: Two or all three memory subsets shared several highly expanded SARS-CoV-2-reactive clonotypes.

Libraries were prepared by immunoSEQ multiplex PCR; TCRdb keeps only in-frame clonotypes and omits some of them. The sample consists of tens of thousands of clones, 83% of them appearing once. These patients had recovered from COVID-19 ranging mild to severe. The length of the CDR3 is 15 residues. V lost 9 bases, J lost 4 bases, and 16 bases lay in between. In germline, CDR1 is MDHEN, CDR2 SYDVKM. About this clone: The antigen remains undetermined.

The chain has TRBV28 and TRBJ1-6; D possibly corresponds to TRBD1 (5 bases). The specimen was CD4+ T cells from peripheral blood, collected after recovery from COVID-19. The TCR sequence derives from a human donor who had COVID-19. The CDR3 loop is CASGTEGNYNSPLHF. CDR3 DNA sequence: TGTGCCAGTGGGACGGAGGGGAATTATAATTCACCCCTCCACTTT.